The following is a TCR beta chain sequence with its context. This entry belongs to a study of blood T cell repertoires in COVID-19. The wider study: In each case, the material was cDNA or gDNA derived from T cells, B-cell-depleted T cells, or PBMCs.

Germline CDR1 reads SGHRS; CDR2 reads YFSETQ. The CDR3 totals 17 residues. Trimming left V 4 bases short and J 1 base short, with 20 bases between. Some clones are missing from TCRdb's copy, which holds only in-frame ones; the method was immunoSEQ multiplex PCR. The sample records 65,000 to 85,000 clones, 75% to 90% being singletons. Sequences were obtained from peripheral blood. The rearrangement links TRBV5-1 to TRBJ1-1, with a tentative D call TRBD1 (6 bases). The TCR originated in an elderly man with COVID-19, enrolled during active disease. The DNA of the CDR3 is TGCGCCAGCAGCCCCTCCCCCCAGGGGTTGGAGAACACTGAAGCTTTCTTT. It codes for CASSPSPQGLENTEAFF.